This T cell receptor (beta chain) emerged from a study of blood T cell repertoires in COVID-19. Looking at the study overall: T cells, B-cell-depleted T cells, or PBMCs provided the cDNA or gDNA that served as material.

Libraries were prepared by immunoSEQ multiplex PCR; TCRdb keeps only in-frame clonotypes and omits some of them. Found here are approximately 350,000 clones, 89% of them singletons; the top ten hold 2.5% to 3.5%. This CDR3 comprises 19 residues. The germline V gene encodes CDR1 SGHNT and CDR2 YYREEE (reference sequence). The ends were cut back, 0 bases at V and 1 base at J, with 20 bases in the middle. The chain is built from TRBV5-4 and TRBJ2-4, with D perhaps TRBD1 (6 bases). The sequenced sample consisted of peripheral blood. The sequence was collected from a woman in her twenties or thirties with COVID-19, enrolled during active disease. In DNA, the CDR3 is TGTGCCAGCAGCTTGGAGTCTAGCCAGGGGCTCCAGGCCAAAAACATTCAGTACTTC. It translates to CASSLESSQGLQAKNIQYF.